A selection of T cell receptor beta chains follows, all from one sample in a study of blood T cell repertoires in COVID-19. Clones were sequenced by immunoSEQ multiplex PCR, and TCRdb holds only the in-frame ones, with some missing. Of about 210,000 clones in the sample, roughly 90% were seen once. Sequenced: peripheral blood. All receptors derive from a man between 70 and 80 years old with acute or convalescent COVID-19. CDR3s include the opening cysteine and the closing phenylalanine or tryptophan. A D gene is named only where the DNA matches it firmly. Size is omitted from some rows. Given values are once, few, many or a class for expanded clones.

>TRBV3-1/TRBV3-2|TRBJ2-3|NA|TRBD1
TGTGCCAGCAGCCCGGGACAGGGGGCTTGGTCGGATACGCAGTATTTT
CASSPGQGAWSDTQYF
>TRBV10-3|TRBJ1-4|NA|TRBD1
TGTGCCACTCGACAGGGGGCCAAGGAGGCTAATGAAAAACTGTTTTTT
CATRQGAKEANEKLFF
>TRBV5-1|TRBJ2-2|NA|TRBD1
TGCGCCAGCAGCTTGGAAGGGACAGGGATCACCGGGGAGCTGTTTTTT
CASSLEGTGITGELFF
>TRBV11-2|TRBJ1-1|NA|NA
TGTGCCAGCAGCTTCAGTCACCTCCAGAACACTGAAGCTTTCTTT
CASSFSHLQNTEAFF
>TRBV5-1|TRBJ2-7|once|NA
TGCGCCAGCAGCTCCGGCCGATCGGGATACGAGCAGTACTTC
CASSSGRSGYEQYF
>TRBV5-5|TRBJ2-2|once|TRBD2
TGTGCCAGCAGCATGACTAGCGGGAGCTTCGGGGAGCTGTTTTTT
CASSMTSGSFGELFF
>TRBV6-5|TRBJ2-5|NA|TRBD2
TGTGCCACCTCTTTAGCGGGAGGAGGAGAGACCCAGTACTTC
CATSLAGGGETQYF
>TRBV9|TRBJ2-1|few|NA
TGTGCCAGCAGCGTAGGGGCGACGGACAGCAATGAGCAGTTCTTC
CASSVGATDSNEQFF
>TRBV19|TRBJ2-3|NA|TRBD2
TGTGCCAGTAGTACCCCGGGACTAGCGGGAGGGGCAGATACGCAGTATTTT
CASSTPGLAGGADTQYF
>TRBV7-3|TRBJ2-2|NA|NA
TGTGCCAGCAGCTTATCAGGGAACACCGGGGAGCTGTTTTTT
CASSLSGNTGELFF
>TRBV27|TRBJ2-7|NA|TRBD2
TGTGCCAGCAGAAAAACTAGCGGGGGGTACGAGCAGTACTTC
CASRKTSGGYEQYF
>TRBV5-4|TRBJ1-1|NA|NA
TGTGCCAGCAACTCATGGACAGCAATGAACACTGAAGCTTTCTTT
CASNSWTAMNTEAFF